The clone carrying this T cell receptor (beta chain) was counted many times. Its antigen is still unknown. The entry originates in a study of T-cell reconstitution after alpha-beta-depleted transplantation in children. Broader study findings: At one year after transplant, newly produced T cells mostly accounted for T-cell counts and diversity. Expanded graft clones, several hundred of them, were reportedly the source of alpha-beta T cells about two months after transplant. Where some patients showed high TCRbeta diversity at day 60, it came from recipient T cells and thymic progenitors that had survived.

A library of TCRbeta sequences, prepared with unique molecular identifiers, was generated. One entry per CDR3 protein results from TCRdb running MiXCR on the PCR reads. The sample has roughly 570,000 distinct CDR3 sequences, 27% seen once. Trimming cost V 1 base and J 5 bases, with 7 bases left between them. This CDR3 has 13 amino acids. Germline values: CDR1 SGHNT, CDR2 YYREEE (reference sequence). Sequenced here: PBMCs, sampled before TCRalphabeta/CD19-depleted stem cell transplant. J is TRBJ2-1 and V is TRBV5-4; possible D gene TRBD2, 6 bases. This TCR derives from a boy younger than two with Wiskott-Aldrich syndrome, due to receive a stem cell transplant. The CDR3 DNA is TGTGCCAGCAGCTTGCGGGGGAACAATGAGCAGTTCTTC. Translating it yields CASSLRGNNEQFF.